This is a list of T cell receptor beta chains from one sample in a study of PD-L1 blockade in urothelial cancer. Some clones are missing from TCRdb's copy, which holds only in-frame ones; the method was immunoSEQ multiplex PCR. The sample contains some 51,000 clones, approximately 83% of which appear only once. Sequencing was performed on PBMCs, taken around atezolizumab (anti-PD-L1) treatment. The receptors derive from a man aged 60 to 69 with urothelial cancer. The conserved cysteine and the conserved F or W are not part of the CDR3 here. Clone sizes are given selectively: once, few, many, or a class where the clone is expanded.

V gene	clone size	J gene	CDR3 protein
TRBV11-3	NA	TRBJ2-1	ASSLGGDPGDEQF
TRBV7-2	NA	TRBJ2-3	ASSLAAGAVTQY
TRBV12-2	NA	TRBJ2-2	ASRLVGGLARFDGGTGELF
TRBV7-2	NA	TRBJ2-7	ASSWEGQGFSYEQY
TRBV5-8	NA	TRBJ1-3	ASRWAEYTIY
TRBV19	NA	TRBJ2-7	ASSIGAGVVYEQY
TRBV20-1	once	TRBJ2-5	SAVTGETQY
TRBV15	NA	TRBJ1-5	ATSRDRPRGVQH
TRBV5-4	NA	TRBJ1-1	ASSWGLNTEAF
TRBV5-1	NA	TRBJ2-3	ASSLYAGVTDTQY
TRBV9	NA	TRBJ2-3	ASSAVTDTQY
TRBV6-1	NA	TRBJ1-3	ASNRDRGRGNTIY
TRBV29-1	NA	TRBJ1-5	SVGGDQPQH
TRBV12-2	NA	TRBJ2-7	ASRFPRLAVPYEQY
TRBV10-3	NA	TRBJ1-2	AISGLGGGPNYGYT
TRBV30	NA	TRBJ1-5	AWSPEGARSNQPQH
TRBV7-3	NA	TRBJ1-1	ASSLIGQGTEAF
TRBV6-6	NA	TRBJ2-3	ASSPDRLDTDTQY
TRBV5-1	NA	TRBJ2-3	ASSLTSGGGQDTQY
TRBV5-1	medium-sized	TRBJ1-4	ASAERWNEKLF
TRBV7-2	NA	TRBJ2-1	ASSLGPAWSYNEQF
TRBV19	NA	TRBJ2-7	ASSTTGDTYEQY
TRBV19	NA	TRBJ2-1	ASSLREGLNNEQF
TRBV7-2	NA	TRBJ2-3	ASSPASGGVVTQY
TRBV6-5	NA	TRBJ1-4	ASSYHATNEKLF
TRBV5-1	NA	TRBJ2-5	ASSSRPTQGLEETQY
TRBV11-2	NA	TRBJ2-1	ASSLVLASGRGEQF
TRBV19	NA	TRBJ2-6	ASSMAGSGANVLT
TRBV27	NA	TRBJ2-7	ASSYRESYEQY
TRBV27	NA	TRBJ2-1	ASRNAGGSTNEQF
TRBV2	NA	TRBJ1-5	ASSLRTAIRMDQPQH
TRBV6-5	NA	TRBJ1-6	ASTQYRMFGAPLH
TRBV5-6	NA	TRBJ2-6	ASRHGTGRSGANVLT
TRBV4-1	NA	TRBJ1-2	ASSQGPTGGTGGYT
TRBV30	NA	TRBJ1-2	AWSPNRGLYGYT
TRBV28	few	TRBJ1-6	ASSLRGQGVAPLH
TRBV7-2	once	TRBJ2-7	ASSSPGTNSYEQY
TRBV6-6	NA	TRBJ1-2	ASTEDRGNYGYT
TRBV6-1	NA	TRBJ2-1	ASRTDRRNEQF
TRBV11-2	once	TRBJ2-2	ASSSSLPTGGDTGELF
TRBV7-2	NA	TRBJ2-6	ASSLGPAGANVLT